These 13 T cell receptor beta chains originate from one sample sequenced in a study of T cells in Graves' hyperthyroidism and ophthalmopathy. TCR beta CDR3 region amplification was performed from RNA transcripts. Using the HTBI primer set, a first-round RT-PCR was run on the TCR CDR3. One entry per CDR3 protein, called by TCRdb with MiXCR from the multiplex PCR reads. Seen here are 360,000 or so distinct CDR3 sequences, 15% observed once, and the top ten hold roughly 20%. Sequencing input: blood. Receptor source: a woman aged 55-75 years with Graves' ophthalmopathy.

The V gene is TRBV19, the J gene TRBJ2-4; TRBD2 agrees at 8 bases. V shed 5 bases, J shed 8 bases, and the junction held 8 bases outside the gene matches. CDR1 is LNHDA and CDR2 is SQIVND in the germline V gene (reference sequence). This CDR3 comprises 14 residues. Written as DNA, the CDR3 is TGTGCCAGTAGTCATGGGCGGGGGGTACACATTCAGTACTTC. This codes for CASSHGRGVHIQYF.

The table lists this clonotype with many counts. The genes are TRBV3-1 and TRBJ2-5; D is unresolved. The CDR3 has 13 residues. V dropped 0 bases and J dropped 5 bases, with 7 bases sitting between them. The germline V gene encodes CDR1 LGHDT and CDR2 YNNKEL (reference sequence). In DNA form, the CDR3 reads TGTGCCAGCAGCCAAGATCTTACGGAGACCCAGTACTTC. This translates into CASSQDLTETQYF.

This clonotype showed up many times. The V and J genes are TRBV20-1 and TRBJ2-7; 8 bases are a match to TRBD1. CDR3 length: 16 residues. The V segment lost 0 bases and the J segment 1 base; nucleotides outside the gene matches: 8. Per the germline V gene, CDR1 is DFQATT and CDR2 is SNEGSKA (reference sequence). DNA for the CDR3: TGCAGTGCTAGAGATGTATTCGGACAGGGATCCTACGAGCAGTACTTC. Translated: CSARDVFGQGSYEQYF.

This clonotype showed up many times. The V and J genes are TRBV5-1 and TRBJ1-4; unclear D gene. The CDR3 totals 16 residues. CDR1 and CDR2 (germline): SGHRS, YFSETQ. Between the trimmed V and J ends, which lost 0 bases and 4 bases, there was a span of 13 bases. The CDR3 is CASSLEVGGSNEKLFF. The CDR3 DNA is TGCGCCAGCAGCTTGGAAGTAGGCGGGAGTAATGAAAAACTGTTTTTT.

In its sample, this clonotype was seen many times. V is TRBV2 and J is TRBJ2-1; 8 nucleotides line up with TRBD2. V was pared by 4 bases and J by 10 bases, with 9 bases of the junction left unmatched. CDR1 is SNHLY and CDR2 is FYNNEI in the germline V gene. The CDR3 sequence is 14 residues long. CDR3 in amino acids: CASSGIRTSWEQFF. CDR3 nucleotide sequence: TGTGCCAGCAGTGGGATTCGGACTAGCTGGGAGCAGTTCTTC. The full variable domain, completed using reference TRBV2 and TRBJ2-1, is EPEVTQTPSHQVTQMGQEVILRCVPISNHLYFYWYRQILGQKVEFLVSFYNNEISEKSEIFDDQFSVERPDGSNFTLKIRSTKLEDSAMYFCASSGIRTSWEQFFGPGTRLTVL.

Ten or more counts support this clonotype. V usage is TRBV28 and J usage is TRBJ1-6, with D perhaps matching TRBD1 (6 bases). From germline, CDR1 is MDHEN and CDR2 SYDVKM. The CDR3 covers 14 residues. Trimming stripped 6 bases from V and 9 bases from J, with 15 bases between. CDR3 in amino acids: CASRTRGAGSPLHF. CDR3 DNA: TGTGCCAGCAGGACCAGGGGCGCGGGTTCACCCCTCCACTTT.

The chain combines TRBV11-2 with TRBJ2-7; D gene uncertain. From germline, CDR1 is SGHAT and CDR2 FQNNGV. V lost 5 bases to trimming and J lost 2 bases, with 13 bases between them. The CDR3 is made up of 14 amino acids. Here the CDR3 DNA reads TGTGCCAGCAGCCTGGTTGTTGAGACCTACGAGCAGTACTTC. Amino acids: CASSLVVETYEQYF.

This clonotype came up once. V is TRBV7-2 and J is TRBJ1-2; 7 nucleotides line up with TRBD1. Germline CDR1 reads SGHTA; CDR2 reads FQGNSA. V lost 8 bases, J lost 2 bases, and 8 bases stayed unmatched. The length of the CDR3 is 14 residues. For the CDR3, the DNA is TGTGCCAGCCGGGGACAGAACATGAACTATGGCTACACCTTC. Translating it yields CASRGQNMNYGYTF.

This clonotype was seen at least ten times. The chain has TRBV4-2 and TRBJ2-7; TRBD1 matches at 7 bases. The CDR3 totals 15 residues. The germline gives CDR1 LGHNA, CDR2 YNFKEQ. Trimming cost V 4 bases and J 2 bases; bases outside gene matches: 8. CDR3 region: CASSLPGQTTYEQYF. CDR3 coding DNA: TGTGCCAGCAGCCTTCCGGGACAGACCACCTACGAGCAGTACTTC.

This clonotype was observed many times. The chain links TRBV18 to TRBJ1-1; D might be TRBD1 (6 bases). In germline, CDR1 is KGHSH, CDR2 LQKENI. CDR3 length equals 16 residues. V was cut by 0 bases and J by 1 base, with 12 bases left in between. The CDR3 DNA reads as TGTGCCAGCTCACCACCCTCTAGGGGGTCGAACACTGAAGCTTTCTTT. Translating gives CASSPPSRGSNTEAFF.

The chain joins TRBV20-1 to TRBJ2-7; the D gene is possibly TRBD2 (7 bases). The germline CDR1 and CDR2 sequences are DFQATT and SNEGSKA (reference sequence). This CDR3 comprises 15 residues. V lost 3 bases and J 4 bases, leaving 19 bases between the germline ends. The CDR3 reads CSARGAGRAVYEQYF. In DNA, the CDR3 is TGCAGTGCTAGGGGGGCTGGGAGGGCCGTATACGAGCAGTACTTC.

At least ten counts were recorded for this clonotype. This chain connects TRBV12-3 or TRBV12-4 to TRBJ1-1; the match to TRBD1 covers 7 bases. V was pared by 6 bases and J by 5 bases, with 15 bases of the junction left unmatched. This CDR3 comprises 16 residues. CDR3 sequence: CASSRSPQGRWTEAFF. As DNA, the CDR3 is TGTGCCAGCAGCCGCTCCCCACAGGGGCGGTGGACTGAAGCTTTCTTT.

This clonotype appeared many times. This sequence joins TRBV20-1 and TRBJ2-1; D is undetermined. The CDR3 is 10 residues long. Trimming pared 6 bases from V and 7 bases from J, leaving 7 bases between. The germline V gene has CDR1 DFQATT and CDR2 SNEGSKA (reference sequence). The CDR3 sequence: CSARTNEQFF. CDR3 nucleotide sequence: TGCAGTGCACGAACGAATGAGCAGTTCTTC.